The TCR beta chain under discussion was sequenced for a study of T cell repertoires in cytomegalovirus infection. Study summary: It can be stated that public TCR beta signatures indicated CMV infection as well as a matching HLA type.

In its sample, this clonotype was seen a few times. Its specificity is not known. The CDR3 runs 16 residues. Germline V CDR1 and CDR2: MNHNS, SASEGT. V was shortened by 2 bases and J by 0 bases, with 11 bases between the two germline ends. TCRdb used MiXCR to reprocess the reads, holding one entry per CDR3 protein. The data hold approximately 910,000 distinct CDR3 sequences, with 30% to 40% observed a single time. The sequence was collected from a human donor in good health (CMV status not recorded). Some clones in this sample may be carry-over from other donors' samples. The chain employs TRBV6-1 and TRBJ2-1; D call uncertain. The sample consisted of cultured CD8+ T cells from PBMCs, taken from culture after CMV antigen stimulation. CDR3 nucleotides: TGTGCCAGCAGTGAAAATAGCTACGACTCCTACAATGAGCAGTTCTTC. Its translation is CASSENSYDSYNEQFF.